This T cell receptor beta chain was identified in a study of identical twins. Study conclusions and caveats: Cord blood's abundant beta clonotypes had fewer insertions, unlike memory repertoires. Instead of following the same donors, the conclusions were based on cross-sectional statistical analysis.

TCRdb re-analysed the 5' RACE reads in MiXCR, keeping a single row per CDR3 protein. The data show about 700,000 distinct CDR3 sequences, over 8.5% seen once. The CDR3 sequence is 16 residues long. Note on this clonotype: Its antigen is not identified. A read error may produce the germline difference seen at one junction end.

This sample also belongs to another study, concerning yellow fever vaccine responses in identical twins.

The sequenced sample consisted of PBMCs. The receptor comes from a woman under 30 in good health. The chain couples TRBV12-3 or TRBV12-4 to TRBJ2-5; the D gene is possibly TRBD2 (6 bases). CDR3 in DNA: TGTGCCAGCACTTTAGCGGTTGGGGGAGATTTGGAGACCCAGTACTTC. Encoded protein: CASTLAVGGDLETQYF.